The 23 T cell receptor beta chains given below trace back to one sample, sequenced in a study of T cell responses to AZD1222 COVID-19 vaccine. Assay: immunoSEQ multiplex PCR; the TCRdb copy retains only in-frame clones and omits some. The sample includes 120,000 or so clones, 80% to 90% of them seen just once. Material: peripheral blood, obtained on day 0 of AZD1222 vaccination. The receptors originated from an adult in good health.

This chain connects TRBV5-5 to TRBJ1-4, with D tentatively TRBD1 (5 bases). The CDR3 totals 12 residues. Trimming removed 4 bases from V and 5 bases from J, with 6 bases in between. Germline CDR1 is SGHKS and CDR2 is YYEKEE (reference sequence). The CDR3 region is CASSKGNEKLFF. The DNA of the CDR3 is TGTGCCAGCAGCAAGGGGAATGAAAAACTGTTTTTT. Drawing the rest from reference TRBV5-5 and TRBJ1-4, the complete variable domain is DAGVTQSPTHLIKTRGQQVTLRCSPISGHKSVSWYQQVLGQGPQFIFQYYEKEERGRGNFPDRFSARQFPNYSSELNVNALLLGDSALYLCASSKGNEKLFFGSGTQLSVL.

The chain carries TRBV5-4 and TRBJ2-7; D is tentatively TRBD1 or TRBD2 (5 bases each). Germline CDR1 SGHNT, CDR2 YYREEE (reference sequence). There are 16 residues in the CDR3. Between the trimmed V and J ends, which lost 4 bases and 3 bases, there was a span of 20 bases. Here the CDR3 DNA reads TGTGCCAGCAGCCGTTTGCTAGTCGGGGCGGACTACGAGCAGTACTTC. Its translation: CASSRLLVGADYEQYF.

V gene TRBV5-5 combines with J gene TRBJ2-1; D uncertain. Trimming shortened V by 4 bases and J by 8 bases, and 16 bases separated the two germline ends. Germline V gene lookup returns CDR1 SGHKS and CDR2 YYEKEE (reference sequence). The CDR3 spans 14 residues. The CDR3: CASSTTTRRDEQFF. DNA for the CDR3: TGTGCCAGCAGCACCACGACCCGCCGCGATGAGCAGTTCTTC.

The gene calls are TRBV9 and TRBJ2-3; TRBD1 is a possible D gene (6 bases). Trimming removed 3 bases at V and 2 bases at J, with 34 bases between. Germline values: CDR1 SGDLS, CDR2 YYNGEE. The length of the CDR3 is 22 residues. For the CDR3, the DNA is TGTGCCAGCAGCGCCGCTCGAAAGAAGACAGGCTCCTTGCCGTCTTCCACAGATACGCAGTATTTT. Protein product: CASSAARKKTGSLPSSTDTQYF.

CDR3 sequence (DNA): TGTGCCAGTAGTAAATTGGGGAGTGAGGATCAGCCCCAGCATTTT. Its protein is CASSKLGSEDQPQHF. V usage is TRBV19 and J usage is TRBJ1-5; D gene uncertain. Trimming took 4 bases from V and 5 from J, leaving 15 bases between them. Looked up from germline, CDR1 is LNHDA and CDR2 is SQIVND (reference sequence). The CDR3 is 15 residues long.

The rearrangement links TRBV19 to TRBJ1-4; TRBD1 agrees at 7 bases. V shed 6 bases, J shed 5 bases, and the junction held 9 bases outside the gene matches. The germline gives CDR1 LNHDA, CDR2 SQIVND (reference sequence). This CDR3 has 15 amino acids. The CDR3, as DNA: TGTGCCAGTAGATCACCGGGACAGATAAATGAAAAACTGTTTTTT. Its protein is CASRSPGQINEKLFF.

V is TRBV5-8 and J is TRBJ2-7; D is uncertain. The germline V gene encodes CDR1 SGHTS and CDR2 YDEGEE. This CDR3 comprises 14 residues. V lost 1 base to trimming and J lost 5 bases, with 13 bases between them. The CDR3 DNA sequence: TGTGCCAGCAGCTTGAACGGGCAGCGAGACGAGCAGTACTTC. As protein: CASSLNGQRDEQYF.

The chain has TRBV19 and TRBJ2-6, with D unresolved. The germline V gene encodes CDR1 LNHDA and CDR2 SQIVND (reference sequence). The ends were cut back, 9 bases at V and 0 bases at J, with 18 bases in the middle. The length of the CDR3 is 17 residues. This CDR3 reads CASHRRMTDSGANVLTF. CDR3 coding DNA: TGTGCCAGCCATAGGCGGATGACGGACTCTGGGGCCAACGTCCTGACTTTC.

The chain links TRBV9 to TRBJ2-1; 16 bases map to TRBD2. V lost 4 bases, J lost 14 bases, and 12 bases stayed unmatched. Germline CDR1 reads SGDLS; CDR2 reads YYNGEE. CDR3 length: 16 residues. CDR3 bases: TGTGCCAGCAGCATAAGCGCCGGGACTAGCGGGAGGGCCGAGTTCTTC. Translating it yields CASSISAGTSGRAEFF.

The chain carries TRBV21-1 and TRBJ1-2. TRBV21-1 is termed a pseudogene. The CDR3 has 16 amino acids. As DNA, the CDR3 is TGTGCCAGCAGCAAAGCGCTTAAGGTCATCTACTATGGCTACACCTTC. Encoded protein: CASSKALKVIYYGYTF.

The rearrangement uses TRBV14 and TRBJ2-6; no firm D call. This CDR3 is 17 amino acids long. Trimming took 3 bases from V and 0 from J, leaving 12 bases between them. Per germline, CDR1 SGHDN and CDR2 FVKESK. The DNA of the CDR3 is TGTGCCAGCAGCCAGACCCGACGGTTCTCTGGGGCCAACGTCCTGACTTTC. As protein: CASSQTRRFSGANVLTF.

For the CDR3, the DNA is TGTGCCACCAGCAGCCGACAGGGGCGAAACACCATATATTTT. As protein: CATSSRQGRNTIYF. The rearrangement uses TRBV15 and TRBJ1-3; TRBD1 agrees at 8 bases. With 3 bases clipped from V and 5 bases from J, the junction kept 3 bases outside the gene matches. The CDR3 length is 14 residues. From germline, CDR1 is LNHNV and CDR2 YYDKDF (reference sequence).

This chain joins TRBV18 and TRBJ2-7; D is possibly TRBD1 (6 bases). This CDR3 has 13 amino acids. Germline V lookup: CDR1 KGHSH, CDR2 LQKENI. V was trimmed by 6 bases and J by 3 bases, leaving 12 bases between them. CDR3 residues: CASSTGQVYEQYF. The CDR3 nucleotides are TGTGCCAGCTCCACGGGACAAGTCTACGAGCAGTACTTC.

This clone was detected only once. The chain couples TRBV10-3 to TRBJ2-7, with a tentative D call TRBD1 (6 bases). Looked up from germline, CDR1 is ENHRY and CDR2 is SYGVKD. V was clipped by 10 bases and J by 7 bases, with 20 bases between them. CDR3 size: 13 residues. CDR3 in amino acids: CATKDSTFSEQYF. For the CDR3, the DNA is TGTGCCACGAAGGACAGCACGTTCTCGGAGCAGTACTTC.

This sequence joins TRBV4-3 and TRBJ2-2; possibly TRBD2 for D (6 bases). CDR1 LGHNA and CDR2 YSLEER come from the germline V gene. V gave up 7 bases and J gave up 5 bases, with 14 bases separating them. The CDR3 totals 14 residues. The CDR3 region has the DNA TGCGCCAGCATGGGGGACTGGGGGACCGGGGAGCTGTTTTTT. Translating gives CASMGDWGTGELFF.

The chain joins TRBV5-5 to TRBJ1-5, with no clear D. Trimming removed 4 bases from V and 7 bases from J, with 9 bases in between. Germline V gives CDR1 SGHKS, CDR2 YYEKEE (reference sequence). The CDR3 totals 12 residues. Written as DNA, the CDR3 is TGTGCCAGCAGCGGGTCAGAACAGCCCCAGCATTTT. Amino acid sequence: CASSGSEQPQHF.

This sequence joins TRBV4-3 and TRBJ2-1; 9 nucleotides match TRBD2. The CDR3 is made up of 18 amino acids. Germline-derived CDR1 and CDR2 are LGHNA and YSLEER. Trimming took 2 bases from V and 4 from J; bases not matched to a gene: 12. CDR3 amino acids: CASSQSSPLAGQYNEQFF. As DNA, the CDR3 is TGCGCCAGCAGCCAAAGCTCCCCTCTAGCGGGACAATACAATGAGCAGTTCTTC.

The rearrangement uses TRBV30 and TRBJ1-5; 8 positions agree with TRBD1. The J segment lost 7 bases and the V segment lost 3 bases, leaving 5 bases of the junction unmatched. The CDR3 sequence is 13 residues long. Per the germline V gene, CDR1 is GTSNPN and CDR2 is SVGIG (reference sequence). Here the CDR3 DNA reads TGTGCCTGGAGGGGACAGGTCGGGCAGCCCCAGCATTTT. It is translated as CAWRGQVGQPQHF.

The chain is built from TRBV29-1 and TRBJ1-2, with 11 positions matching TRBD1. CDR3 length: 13 amino acids. Germline CDR1 SQVTM, CDR2 ANQGSEA. Losses at the gene ends were 6 bases for V and 8 bases for J; bases not matched to a gene: 8. The CDR3 here is CSVQGQGAWGYTF. DNA for the CDR3: TGCAGCGTGCAAGGACAGGGGGCATGGGGCTACACCTTC.

CDR3 bases: TGTGCCATCAGTGAGTCGTATAGCCTCCGGGCTGAGCAGTTCTTC. Translation gives CAISESYSLRAEQFF. The chain links TRBV10-3 to TRBJ2-1, with D hard to call. CDR3 length equals 15 residues. Germline V gives CDR1 ENHRY, CDR2 SYGVKD. The V and J ends lost 0 bases and 9 bases respectively, with 15 bases between them.

This clone was recorded once. The chain couples TRBV7-9 to TRBJ2-7; 7 bases agree with TRBD1. CDR1 and CDR2 from the germline V gene are SEHNR and FQNEAQ (reference sequence). V lost 11 bases, J lost 2 bases, and 9 bases stayed unmatched. The CDR3 is made up of 13 amino acids. CDR3 in DNA: TGTGCCGGAACGACAGGGAAGGCCTACGAGCAGTACTTC. It specifies CAGTTGKAYEQYF.

The chain recombines TRBV6-1 with TRBJ1-2, with TRBD1 identical over 9 bases. Losses at the gene ends were 0 bases for V and 4 bases for J; bases not matched to a gene: 0. The CDR3 runs to 14 residues. The germline gives CDR1 MNHNS, CDR2 SASEGT. This CDR3 is CASSEAGQGYGYTF. CDR3 nucleotides: TGTGCCAGCAGTGAAGCGGGACAGGGCTATGGCTACACCTTC.

This clone came up a few times. The chain carries TRBV6-6 and TRBJ1-3; 7 bases agree with TRBD1. CDR3 size: 14 residues. Germline V gene data show CDR1 as MNHNY and CDR2 as SVGAGI (reference sequence). Germline trimming cut 5 bases from V and 2 bases from J; bases unmatched to any gene: 3. The CDR3 sequence is CASSPDRAGNTIYF. The CDR3 DNA is TGTGCCAGCAGTCCTGACAGGGCTGGAAACACCATATATTTT.